This T cell receptor (beta chain) was sequenced in a study of cytomegalovirus exposure and HLA in healthy donors. TCRdb's copy holds only in-frame clones and misses some; the assay was immunoSEQ multiplex PCR. The top ten hold about 4.3% of the sample, which has fewer than 150,000 clones, 75% to 90% seen once. The CDR3 covers 17 residues. Germline lookup yields CDR1 SGHAT and CDR2 FQNNGV. Trimming stripped 6 bases from V and 6 bases from J, with 26 bases between. The sequence was collected from a young man in good health and CMV-seropositive. This rearrangement joins TRBV11-2 to TRBJ1-1; D possibly corresponds to TRBD1 (5 bases). Specimen: PBMCs. Here the CDR3 reads CASSSTYLTARFAEAFF. The DNA of the CDR3 is TGTGCCAGCAGTTCTACTTACCTGACAGCCAGATTCGCTGAAGCTTTCTTT.